The rows below give T cell receptor beta chains drawn from one sample of a study of vaccination and CD4 T cells after COVID-19. One entry per CDR3 protein results from TCRdb running MiXCR on the PCR reads. Among over 10,000 distinct CDR3 sequences listed, about 74% were seen once. These receptors' targets are unknown. Sequenced input: CD4+ T cells from blood, cultured in vitro. All receptors come from a human donor who had recovered from COVID-19. The CDR3 runs from the conserved cysteine through the conserved F or W. The D gene is left open where the match is weak. The listing skips clone size in some rows; elsewhere it reads once, few, many or a size class.

size,D,V,J,DNA,CDR3
medium-sized,NA,TRBV6-2/TRBV6-3,TRBJ2-5,TGTGCCAGCACCCCCTATGCCCGACAGGGAGGGGGAGAGACCCAGTACTTC,CASTPYARQGGGETQYF
NA,NA,TRBV5-3,TRBJ2-2,TGTGCCAGCAGCAAGGTTTTAACAACCGGGGAGCTGTTTTTT,CASSKVLTTGELFF
NA,NA,TRBV19,TRBJ1-6,TGTGCCAGTCGCTCCTTTGGTGAATGGGGGAGATTGGATTCACCCCTCCACTTT,CASRSFGEWGRLDSPLHF
NA,NA,TRBV12-3/TRBV12-4,TRBJ1-6,TGTGCCAGCAGTTTAGGTAATTCACCCCTCCACTTT,CASSLGNSPLHF
NA,NA,TRBV6-1,TRBJ1-1,NA,CASRSRGALEQFFGPGTRNTEAFF
NA,NA,TRBV12-3/TRBV12-4,TRBJ1-5,TGTGCCAGCAAAGGTGGCCGGTTTCAGCCCCAGCATTTT,CASKGGRFQPQHF
few,NA,TRBV6-2/TRBV6-3,TRBJ1-2,TGTGCCAGCAGTTCCCAGGGGTCCCCGGGAGGCTACACCTTC,CASSSQGSPGGYTF
NA,NA,TRBV12-3/TRBV12-4,TRBJ1-5,TGTGCCAGCAGTTTTATCAGCAATCAGCCCCAGCATTTT,CASSFISNQPQHF
once,NA,TRBV7-2,TRBJ1-1,TGTGCCAGCAGCTTAGGCTTCAGTTTCATGAACACTGAAGCTTTCTTT,CASSLGFSFMNTEAFF
NA,NA,TRBV5-1,TRBJ2-7,TGCGCCAGCAGCTTATCCGCGTCCGTCTACGAGCAGTACTTC,CASSLSASVYEQYF